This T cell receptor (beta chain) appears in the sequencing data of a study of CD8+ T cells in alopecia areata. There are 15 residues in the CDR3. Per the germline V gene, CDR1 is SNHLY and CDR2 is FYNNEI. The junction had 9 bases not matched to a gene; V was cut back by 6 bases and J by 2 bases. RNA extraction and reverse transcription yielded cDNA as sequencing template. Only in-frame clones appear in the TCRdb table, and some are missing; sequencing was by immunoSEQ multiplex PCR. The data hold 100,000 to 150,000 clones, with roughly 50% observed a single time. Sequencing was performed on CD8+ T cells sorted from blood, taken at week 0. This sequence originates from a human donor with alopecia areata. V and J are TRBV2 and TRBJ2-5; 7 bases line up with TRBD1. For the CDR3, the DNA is TGTGCCAGCAGAAGTCCCCGGGACAGACAAGAGACCCAGTACTTC. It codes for CASRSPRDRQETQYF. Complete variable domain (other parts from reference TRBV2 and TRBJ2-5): EPEVTQTPSHQVTQMGQEVILRCVPISNHLYFYWYRQILGQKVEFLVSFYNNEISEKSEIFDDQFSVERPDGSNFTLKIRSTKLEDSAMYFCASRSPRDRQETQYFGPGTRLLVL.